This TCR beta chain was sequenced for a study of PD-1 blockade in classical Hodgkin lymphoma (TCRdb year 2020). Regarding the complete study: Nivolumab dosing was 3 mg/kg intravenously every 2 weeks, continuing until either disease progression or unacceptable toxicity. The study used TCR beta sequencing and CyTOF to define a peripheral blood immune signature of response to PD-1 blockade in classical Hodgkin lymphoma.

The Qiagen DNeasy kit was used to extract genomic DNA from unsorted PBMCs and from the negatively selected CD4+ and CD8+ fractions. Amplification of TCR beta CDR3 regions was done by immunoSEQ multiplex PCR with primers that anneal to V and J segments. A synthetic immune receptor repertoire was used to minimize amplification bias, and any residual bias was removed computationally once sequencing was done. Per the source publication's procedure: Custom Python scripts were used to quantify repertoire diversity as the Shannon entropy index. The unsorted, CD4+ and CD8+ repertoires were each analyzed separately, with the exception of combined analyses, where CD4+ and CD8+ sequences were merged in silico. Clonal expansion was defined as a frequency increase of at least 2-fold after treatment compared with C1D1, and clones undetected at baseline were assigned a pseudocount of 0.5. Singleton clones were defined as clones with 0 or 1 copy at C1D1, and non-singleton clones were defined as clones with 2 or more copies. Clones expanded in unsorted samples were annotated as CD4+, CD8+ or unknown by matching protein sequences in sorted samples from the same patient. Wilcoxon tests were applied to paired samples to test diversity changes from C1D1 to C4D1. Entries here come from immuneACCESS through TCRdb and include only in-frame sequences with V and J called. Some clones fail to appear in such tables; in the studies checked, an unresolved V gene covers under half of the shortfall, and the cause of the remainder is unknown. The DNA was the basis for D and trimming; V, J and clone size are from that table. Present in this sample are more than 13,000 clones, under 90% of which were seen just once. The ten biggest clones cover around 18% of the sample.

General study outcomes and caveats: Trial patients with a complete response had baseline diversity similar to that of newly diagnosed patients, while partial responders and progressors had significantly lower diversity. The study was restricted to a single clinical trial cohort, and the causes of repertoire differences, possibly disease activity or prior therapy, were left undefined. By C4D1, a significant rise was seen in CD4+ TCR diversity but not in CD8+ TCR diversity (p=0.0027 vs p=0.16), and the rise was most apparent among complete responders (p=0.02). Baseline TCR diversity was reported to be lower in newly diagnosed patients than in healthy donors and to be lower still in relapsed/refractory patients. Lower diversity was seen in patients whose nivolumab began less than 1 year after ASCT, and these patients were left out of later analyses so that immune reconstitution would not confound the results.

The CDR3 runs 13 amino acids, cysteine and phenylalanine included. The read is trimmed to its CDR3 DNA, 39 bases read in frame from base 1. CDR1 SGHNT and CDR2 YYREEE were looked up in the germline V gene (reference sequence). The V and J ends are trimmed by 4 bases and 3 bases, leaving 11 bases between them. What this sample's time point label stands for: cycle 4 day 1 (C4D1), after 6 weeks of nivolumab. Every trial patient had relapsed after autologous stem cell transplantation, and cohorts A, B and C differed in prior brentuximab vedotin exposure. Magnetic negative selection with a Miltenyi CD8+ T cell isolation kit was used to purify CD8+ T cells from thawed PBMCs. A total of approximately 51 patients with relapsed/refractory classical Hodgkin lymphoma made up the trial cohort, and each patient's best overall response was complete response, partial response or progressive disease. Single-agent nivolumab was administered to trial patients in the multi-cohort phase II CheckMate 205 trial. An independent review committee assessed best overall response by applying the 2007 International Working Group response criteria. Trial PBMCs were obtained immediately prior to nivolumab initiation (C1D1) and on therapy at cycle 2 day 1 and cycle 4 day 1. After peripheral blood was drawn into 8 mL Vacutainer Cell Preparation Tubes, PBMCs were isolated by centrifugation and then cryopreserved. Purified CD4+ and CD8+ fractions were prepared only for cases where an additional PBMC sample was available. Magnetically labelled cells were removed on LS columns in a quadroMACS separator, and the flow-through was collected as the purified fraction.

On this clone: Its antigen is still unknown. The sample holds no much larger clone one base away, and base qualities are not on file.

The source of this sequence is a human donor with classical Hodgkin lymphoma. Here the sequenced sample was CD8+ T cells from blood, taken before the fourth cycle of nivolumab. The V gene is TRBV5-4 and the J gene is TRBJ2-7; a tentative D call is TRBD2 (6 bases match). The CDR3 region: CASSRRGNYEQYF. The bases read TGTGCCAGCAGCCGCCGGGGGAACTACGAGCAGTACTTC.